The present TCR beta chain was sequenced within a study of shared clonotypes between healthy human individuals. Study-wide background: CD4 naive and CD4 memory each took three plates per donor, while CD8 naive took two and CD8 memory one.

A few counts support this clone. The antigen is unknown. Clones were read by immunoSEQ multiplex PCR, and TCRdb kept only the in-frame ones, dropping some. The sample comprises some 2.4 million clones, approximately 94% of which are singletons, and 0.36% rests with the top ten. Germline V gene data show CDR1 as MDHEN and CDR2 as SYDVKM. V gave up 1 base and J gave up 2 bases, with 3 bases separating them. The CDR3 is 12 amino acids. Whole-study results and caveats: Researchers sampled blood only, noting tissue repertoires likely differ. Some naive CD4 clonotypes, roughly 5%, turned up in common across several donors.

Sequenced material: naive CD4+ T cells from PBMCs. Subset given: CD45RA+ positively selected. The chain links TRBV28 to TRBJ2-7; D is unclear. This clonotype was sampled from a man between 18 and 35 years old in good health. Some clones in this sample may be carry-over from other donors' samples. The CDR3 here is CASSLFTYEQYF. Here the CDR3 DNA reads TGTGCCAGCAGTTTATTCACCTACGAGCAGTACTTC.